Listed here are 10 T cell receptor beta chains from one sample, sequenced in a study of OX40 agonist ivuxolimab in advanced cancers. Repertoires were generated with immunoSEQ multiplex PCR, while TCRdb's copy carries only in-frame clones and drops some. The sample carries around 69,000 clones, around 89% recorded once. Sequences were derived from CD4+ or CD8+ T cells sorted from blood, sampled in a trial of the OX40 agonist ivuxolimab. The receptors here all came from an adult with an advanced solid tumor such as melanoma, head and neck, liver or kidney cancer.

CDR3: CASSLVRAGETQYF. In DNA form, the CDR3 reads TGTGCCAGCAGCTTAGTCCGGGCTGGGGAGACCCAGTACTTC. The chain carries TRBV5-5 and TRBJ2-5; D unresolved. V lost 2 bases and J lost 5, with 13 bases in between. CDR1 SGHKS and CDR2 YYEKEE come from the germline V gene (reference sequence). This CDR3 has 14 amino acids. Drawing the rest from reference TRBV5-5 and TRBJ2-5, the complete variable domain is DAGVTQSPTHLIKTRGQQVTLRCSPISGHKSVSWYQQVLGQGPQFIFQYYEKEERGRGNFPDRFSARQFPNYSSELNVNALLLGDSALYLCASSLVRAGETQYFGPGTRLLVL.

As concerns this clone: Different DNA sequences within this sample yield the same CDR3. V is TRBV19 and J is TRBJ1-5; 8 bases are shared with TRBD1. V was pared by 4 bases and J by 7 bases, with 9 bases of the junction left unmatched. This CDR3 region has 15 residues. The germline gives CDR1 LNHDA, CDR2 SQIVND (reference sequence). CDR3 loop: CASSTGTGGLQPQHF. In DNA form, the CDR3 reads TGTGCCAGTAGTACCGGGACAGGAGGTTTGCAGCCCCAGCATTTT.

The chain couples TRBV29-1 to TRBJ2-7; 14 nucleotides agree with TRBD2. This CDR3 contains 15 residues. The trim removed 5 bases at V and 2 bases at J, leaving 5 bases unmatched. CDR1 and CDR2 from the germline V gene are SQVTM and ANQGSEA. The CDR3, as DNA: TGCAGCGTTTCCGGGACTAGCGGGAGAACCTACGAGCAGTACTTC. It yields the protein CSVSGTSGRTYEQYF.

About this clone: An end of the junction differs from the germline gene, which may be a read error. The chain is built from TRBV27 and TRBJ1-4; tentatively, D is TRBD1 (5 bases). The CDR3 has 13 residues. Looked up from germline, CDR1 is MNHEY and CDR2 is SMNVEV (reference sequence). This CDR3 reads CASMRQGGEKLLF. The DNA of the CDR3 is TGTGCCAGCATGCGGCAGGGAGGTGAAAAACTGCTTTTT.

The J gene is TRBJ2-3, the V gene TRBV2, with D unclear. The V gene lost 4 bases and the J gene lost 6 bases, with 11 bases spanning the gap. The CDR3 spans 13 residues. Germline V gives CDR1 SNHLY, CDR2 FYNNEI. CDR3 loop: CASSANGRDTQYF. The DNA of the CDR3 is TGTGCCAGCAGTGCCAACGGCAGGGATACGCAGTATTTT.

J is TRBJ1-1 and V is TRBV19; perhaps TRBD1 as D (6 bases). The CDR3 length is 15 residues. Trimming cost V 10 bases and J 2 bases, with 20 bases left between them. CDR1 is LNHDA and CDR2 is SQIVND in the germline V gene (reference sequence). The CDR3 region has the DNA TGTGCCACCATCCCACGGGGACAAGCCAACACTGAAGCTTTCTTT. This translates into CATIPRGQANTEAFF.

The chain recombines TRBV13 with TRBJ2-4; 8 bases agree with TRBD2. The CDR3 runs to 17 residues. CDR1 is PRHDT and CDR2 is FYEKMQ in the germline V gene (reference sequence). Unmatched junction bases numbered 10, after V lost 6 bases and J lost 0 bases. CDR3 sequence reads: CASRWASGSLAKNIQYF. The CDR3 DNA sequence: TGTGCCAGCAGGTGGGCTAGCGGGTCACTAGCCAAAAACATTCAGTACTTC.

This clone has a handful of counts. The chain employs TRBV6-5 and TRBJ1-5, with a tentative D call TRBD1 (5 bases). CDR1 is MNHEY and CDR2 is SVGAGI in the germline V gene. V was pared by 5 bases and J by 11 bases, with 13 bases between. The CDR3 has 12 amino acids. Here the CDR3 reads CASSGGGKSQHF. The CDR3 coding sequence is TGTGCCAGCAGTGGGGGGGGAAAGTCCCAGCATTTT.

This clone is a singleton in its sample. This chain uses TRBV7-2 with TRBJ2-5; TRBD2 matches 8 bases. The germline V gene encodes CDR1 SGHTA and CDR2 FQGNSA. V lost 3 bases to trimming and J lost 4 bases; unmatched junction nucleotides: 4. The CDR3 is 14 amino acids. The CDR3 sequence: CASSLGLAGETQYF. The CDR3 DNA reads TGTGCCAGCAGCTTGGGTCTAGCGGGAGAGACCCAGTACTTC.

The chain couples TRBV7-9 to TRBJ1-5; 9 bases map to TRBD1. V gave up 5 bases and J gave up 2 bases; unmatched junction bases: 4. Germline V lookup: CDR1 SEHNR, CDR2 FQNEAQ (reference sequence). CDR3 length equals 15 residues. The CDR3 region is CASSGGTGRNQPQHF. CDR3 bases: TGTGCCAGCAGCGGGGGGACAGGGCGCAATCAGCCCCAGCATTTT.